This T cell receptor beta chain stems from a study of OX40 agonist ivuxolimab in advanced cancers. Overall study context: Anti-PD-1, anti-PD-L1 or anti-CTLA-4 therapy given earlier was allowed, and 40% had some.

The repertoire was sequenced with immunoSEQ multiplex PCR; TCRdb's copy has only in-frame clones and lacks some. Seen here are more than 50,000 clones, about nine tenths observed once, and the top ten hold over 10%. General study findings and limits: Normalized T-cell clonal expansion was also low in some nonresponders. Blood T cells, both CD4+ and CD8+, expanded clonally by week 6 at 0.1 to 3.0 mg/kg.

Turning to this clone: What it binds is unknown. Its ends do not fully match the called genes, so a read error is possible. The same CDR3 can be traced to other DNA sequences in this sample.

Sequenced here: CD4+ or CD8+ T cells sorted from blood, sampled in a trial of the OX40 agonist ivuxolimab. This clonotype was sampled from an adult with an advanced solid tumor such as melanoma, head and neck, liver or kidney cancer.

CDR3 in DNA: TGTGCCAGTAGTTACGAGCAGTACTTC. This sequence encodes CASSYEQYF. This chain joins TRBV6-5 and TRBJ2-7; D remains ambiguous. This CDR3 contains 9 residues. Germline lookup yields CDR1 MNHEY and CDR2 SVGAGI.